One and the same sample provided the 23 T cell receptor beta chains below, sequenced in a study of long-term antiretroviral therapy in people with HIV. Researchers ran immunoSEQ v3.0 at survey level. Data came from immunoSEQ multiplex PCR; TCRdb stores just in-frame clones and leaves some out. There are almost 30,000 clones in the sample; over 90% occur only once, and approximately 6.4% lies in the top ten. The starting material was unsorted PBMCs, obtained roughly 6.5 years after starting antiretroviral therapy. These receptor sequences come from a woman aged 35 to 49 with HIV.

The chain joins TRBV5-6 to TRBJ2-2, with unresolved D. Germline V gives CDR1 SGHDT, CDR2 YYEEEE. V was trimmed by 5 bases and J by 2 bases, leaving 7 bases between them. The CDR3 runs 13 residues. CDR3 sequence: CASRFDNTGELFF. The CDR3 DNA sequence: TGTGCCAGCAGATTCGACAACACCGGGGAGCTGTTTTTT. The variable domain in full, completed from reference TRBV5-6 and TRBJ2-2, reads DAGVTQSPTHLIKTRGQQVTLRCSPKSGHDTVSWYQQALGQGPQFIFQYYEEEERQRGNFPDRFSGHQFPNYSSELNVNALLLGDSALYLCASRFDNTGELFFGEGSRLTVL.

This sequence joins TRBV7-9 and TRBJ2-1; TRBD2 matches at 9 bases. This CDR3 has 16 residues. Germline V CDR1 and CDR2: SEHNR, FQNEAQ (reference sequence). V trimming: 5 bases; J trimming: 3 bases; junction bases outside the gene matches: 8. The CDR3, as DNA: TGTGCCAGCAGCCATTCCAGGCGGGGGGGCTACAATGAGCAGTTCTTC. Translation: CASSHSRRGGYNEQFF.

The chain uses TRBV6-5 and TRBJ1-2, with a tentative D call TRBD1 (6 bases). V was cut by 7 bases and J by 4 bases, with 13 bases left in between. CDR1 and CDR2 from the germline V gene are MNHEY and SVGAGI. CDR3 length equals 13 residues. The CDR3 spells CASTIDRSYGYTF. The CDR3 DNA sequence: TGTGCCAGCACCATCGACAGGAGCTATGGCTACACCTTC.

The V and J genes are TRBV29-1 and TRBJ1-2; 7 positions match TRBD1. V was pared by 6 bases and J by 2 bases, with 12 bases of the junction left unmatched. This CDR3 comprises 15 residues. Germline CDR1 SQVTM, CDR2 ANQGSEA. CDR3 sequence: CSVNRDSEINYGYTF. Written as DNA, the CDR3 is TGCAGCGTAAACCGGGACAGCGAAATCAACTATGGCTACACCTTC.

The V call is TRBV11-2, the J call TRBJ2-3, with 10 nucleotides matching TRBD2. The CDR3 has 15 residues. The V and J ends lost 8 bases and 6 bases, in that order; junction bases with no gene match: 11. CDR1 is SGHAT, CDR2 FQNNGV, per germline. Written as DNA, the CDR3 is TGTGCCAGCGCTCCTGAGCGGGGGGGCTCGGATACGCAGTATTTT. Encoded protein: CASAPERGGSDTQYF. The variable domain in full, with the rest retrieved from reference TRBV11-2 and TRBJ2-3, is EAGVAQSPRYKIIEKRQSVAFWCNPISGHATLYWYQQILGQGPKLLIQFQNNGVVDDSQLPKDRFSAERLKGVDSTLKIQPAKLEDSAVYLCASAPERGGSDTQYFGPGTRLTVL.

In the case of this clone: This same CDR3 is encoded by further DNA sequences in the sample. This chain uses TRBV5-1 with TRBJ1-2; TRBD1 aligns across 7 bases. Germline trimming cut 4 bases from V and 0 bases from J; bases unmatched to any gene: 9. Germline V gene data show CDR1 as SGHRS and CDR2 as YFSETQ. The CDR3 has 16 amino acids. This CDR3 reads CASSPGTARTNYGYTF. CDR3 coding DNA: TGCGCCAGCAGCCCCGGGACAGCCCGGACTAACTATGGCTACACCTTC.

This clone showed up just once. This sequence joins TRBV27 and TRBJ1-5, with a tentative D call TRBD1 (5 bases). Per germline, CDR1 MNHEY and CDR2 SMNVEV (reference sequence). V lost 6 bases and J lost 0, with 9 bases in between. The CDR3 contains 14 residues. CDR3 protein: CASRGEYSNQPQHF. CDR3 sequence (DNA): TGTGCCAGCAGGGGGGAGTATAGCAATCAGCCCCAGCATTTT.

The count of this clone is one. The chain has TRBV6-6 and TRBJ1-1; 7 bases line up with TRBD1. V lost 7 bases, J lost 10 bases, and 15 bases stayed unmatched. In germline, CDR1 is MNHNY, CDR2 SVGAGI (reference sequence). The CDR3 totals 14 residues. DNA for the CDR3: TGTGCCAGCACCCACGGGGGACAGACGAAGGGAGCTTTCTTT. Amino acid sequence: CASTHGGQTKGAFF.

The chain carries TRBV6-5 and TRBJ1-2; perhaps TRBD1 as D (6 bases). The CDR3 has 13 amino acids. V was shortened by 6 bases and J by 2 bases, with 10 bases between the two germline ends. Germline V gene sequence: CDR1 MNHEY, CDR2 SVGAGI. In DNA form, the CDR3 reads TGTGCCAGCAGCCCTGACAGGAACTATGGCTACACCTTC. Translated, it gives CASSPDRNYGYTF.

CDR3 residues: CASSPQSYEQYF. CDR3 in DNA: TGTGCCAGCAGTCCGCAGTCCTACGAGCAGTACTTC. V and J are TRBV6-6 and TRBJ2-7; D is unclear. V lost 5 bases to trimming and J lost 1 base, with 6 bases between them. From germline, CDR1 is MNHNY and CDR2 SVGAGI (reference sequence). The length of the CDR3 is 12 residues.

J is TRBJ1-5 and V is TRBV19; 8 bases agree with TRBD1. This CDR3 comprises 15 residues. V was clipped by 3 bases and J by 0 bases; unmatched bases: 1. From germline, CDR1 is LNHDA and CDR2 SQIVND (reference sequence). Here the CDR3 DNA reads TGTGCCAGTAGTATGGGACAGGTTAGCAATCAGCCCCAGCATTTT. As protein: CASSMGQVSNQPQHF.

The chain combines TRBV27 with TRBJ1-6, with 9 bases matching TRBD1. CDR3 size: 13 residues. The germline gives CDR1 MNHEY, CDR2 SMNVEV (reference sequence). Germline trimming cut 6 bases from V and 9 bases from J; bases unmatched to any gene: 3. The DNA for the CDR3 is TGTGCCAGCAGACAGGGGGCTGTTTCACCCCTCCACTTT. This translates into CASRQGAVSPLHF.

This clone was seen a few times. The CDR3 DNA sequence: TGTGCCAGCAGTGAATCCCAGAGTGGCAATCAGCCCCAGCATTTT. Translated: CASSESQSGNQPQHF. The rearrangement joins TRBV6-1 to TRBJ1-5; no clear D gene. Germline V gene sequence: CDR1 MNHNS, CDR2 SASEGT. The CDR3 extends over 15 amino acids. The V end lost 2 bases, the J end lost 2 bases, and 10 bases lay between the germline ends.

V usage is TRBV5-6 and J usage is TRBJ1-4, with D perhaps matching TRBD1 (6 bases). The CDR3 has 14 amino acids. V was clipped by 5 bases and J by 2 bases, with 10 bases between them. Germline loops: CDR1 SGHDT, CDR2 YYEEEE. DNA for the CDR3: TGTGCCAGCAGTGCAGGGGCCACTAATGAAAAACTGTTTTTT. Protein: CASSAGATNEKLFF.

This clone was detected once. The chain employs TRBV4-1 and TRBJ2-2; 9 nucleotides agree with TRBD1. CDR3 length equals 18 residues. Looked up from germline, CDR1 is MGHRA and CDR2 is YSYEKL. The J segment lost 6 bases and the V segment lost 0 bases, leaving 11 bases of the junction unmatched. CDR3 loop: CASSQERSGQGKAGELFF. The CDR3 DNA follows: TGCGCCAGCAGCCAAGAAAGATCTGGACAGGGGAAGGCCGGGGAGCTGTTTTTT.

The chain couples TRBV11-2 to TRBJ2-7, with a possible D match to TRBD2 (6 bases). The CDR3 runs to 17 residues. Germline-derived CDR1 and CDR2 are SGHAT and FQNNGV. V lost 6 bases, J lost 7 bases, and 28 bases lay in between. DNA of the CDR3: TGTGCCAGCAGTTCTAGGAGGGTGGGCCTTCCACCTGGGGAGCAGTACTTC. Protein: CASSSRRVGLPPGEQYF.

V gene TRBV7-8 combines with J gene TRBJ2-1; 7 bases match TRBD2. Germline CDR1 SGHVS, CDR2 FQNEAQ. V shed 2 bases and J 6 bases; nucleotides not matched to a gene: 10. This CDR3 has 16 amino acids. The CDR3 region is CASSLREGRVGNEQFF. In DNA, the CDR3 is TGTGCCAGCAGCTTAAGGGAGGGCCGGGTTGGCAATGAGCAGTTCTTC.

V usage is TRBV30 and J usage is TRBJ1-2; D may be TRBD1 (6 bases). The CDR3 totals 11 residues. Trimming removed 2 bases at V and 8 bases at J, with 9 bases between. CDR1 and CDR2 (germline): GTSNPN, SVGIG (reference sequence). The CDR3 DNA reads TGTGCCTGGAGTATTACAGGGGGCTACACCTTC. Amino acids: CAWSITGGYTF.

This chain links TRBV29-1 with TRBJ1-4; the D gene is possibly TRBD1 (5 bases). The CDR3 is made up of 11 amino acids. CDR1 is SQVTM and CDR2 is ANQGSEA in the germline V gene. The germline V and J ends were trimmed by 2 bases and 11 bases, with 9 bases remaining between them. CDR3 loop: CSVERGRKLFF. The CDR3 region has the DNA TGCAGCGTTGAACGGGGGAGGAAACTGTTTTTT.

The chain employs TRBV16 and TRBJ1-5; D gene unclear. Germline-derived CDR1 and CDR2 are KGHSY and FQNENV. V lost 4 bases and J 6 bases, leaving 10 bases between the germline ends. This CDR3 is built from 13 residues. This CDR3 reads CASSLQASQPQHF. For the CDR3, the DNA is TGTGCCAGCAGCCTTCAGGCCTCTCAGCCCCAGCATTTT.

V gene TRBV19 combines with J gene TRBJ1-1, with D hard to call. The germline V gene encodes CDR1 LNHDA and CDR2 SQIVND (reference sequence). CDR3 length: 13 residues. V lost 0 bases to trimming and J lost 1 base, with 3 bases between them. The CDR3 DNA reads as TGTGCCAGTAGTATAGAACGGAACACTGAAGCTTTCTTT. It codes for CASSIERNTEAFF.

The chain has TRBV4-3 and TRBJ1-2; 7 bases fit TRBD1. Germline V CDR1 and CDR2: LGHNA, YSLEER. The CDR3 consists of 13 residues. V gave up 0 bases and J gave up 6 bases; unmatched junction bases: 1. The CDR3 loop is CASSQDQGDGYTF. The CDR3 DNA follows: TGCGCCAGCAGCCAAGACCAGGGGGATGGCTACACCTTC.

The chain carries TRBV9 and TRBJ2-7; D gene unclear. The CDR3 sequence is 16 residues long. The germline V gene has CDR1 SGDLS and CDR2 YYNGEE. V was cut by 2 bases and J by 5 bases, with 20 bases left in between. The CDR3, as DNA: TGTGCCAGCAGCGTTTCTTCGGCTGGGAATTTCAACGAGCAGTACTTC. This translates into CASSVSSAGNFNEQYF.